This T cell receptor beta chain was obtained from a study of post-analysis software for immune sequencing data. General study results and limits: Significantly lower normalized Chao1 diversity was seen in multiple sclerosis patients than in controls. Among several TRBV segments more frequent in patients than controls were TRBV5-6, TRBV5-1 and TRBV20-1. Under the F measure, samples that were prepared in one batch clustered strongly together.

Notes on this clonotype: The antigen is undetermined.

Prepared TCR beta cDNA libraries contained unique molecular identifiers. There were roughly 1 to 11 million T cells, and roughly 0.5 million cDNA molecules came from them. Via MiXCR, TCRdb re-called the PCR reads, giving one row per CDR3 protein. This repertoire shows roughly 600,000 distinct CDR3 sequences, roughly 40% found once; its top ten account for roughly 1.7%. This CDR3 spans 16 amino acids. Germline V gives CDR1 SEHNR, CDR2 FQNEAQ (reference sequence). Trimming removed 5 bases from V and 0 bases from J, with 14 bases in between. The chain has TRBV7-9 and TRBJ2-1; D is perhaps TRBD1 (5 bases). The TCR was taken from a girl aged 5 to 17 with multiple sclerosis. The specimen sequenced was blood. The CDR3 DNA is TGTGCCAGCAGCCTCCGACAGAGATTCTCCTACAATGAGCAGTTCTTC. Residues: CASSLRQRFSYNEQFF.